Below, one TCR beta chain is given with its context. The data belong to a study of shared clonotypes between healthy human individuals. The protocol was immunoSEQ multiplex PCR, while the TCRdb copy is restricted to in-frame clones and leaves out a portion. The table has more than 400,000 clones, over 75% seen once; the top ten hold roughly 13%. Unsorted samples used tens of millions of PBMCs for genomic DNA. The clonotype comes from a woman aged 40 to 50 in good health. Some clones in this sample may be carry-over from other donors' samples. The sequenced sample was PBMCs.

CDR3: CASSPTGSETQYF. The CDR3, as DNA: TGTGCCAGCTCACCTACAGGGAGCGAGACCCAGTACTTC. The rearrangement joins TRBV18 to TRBJ2-5, with a possible D match to TRBD1 (6 bases). CDR3 length: 13 amino acids. Trimming removed 3 bases from V and 5 bases from J, with 10 bases in between. Germline V gene sequence: CDR1 KGHSH, CDR2 LQKENI.